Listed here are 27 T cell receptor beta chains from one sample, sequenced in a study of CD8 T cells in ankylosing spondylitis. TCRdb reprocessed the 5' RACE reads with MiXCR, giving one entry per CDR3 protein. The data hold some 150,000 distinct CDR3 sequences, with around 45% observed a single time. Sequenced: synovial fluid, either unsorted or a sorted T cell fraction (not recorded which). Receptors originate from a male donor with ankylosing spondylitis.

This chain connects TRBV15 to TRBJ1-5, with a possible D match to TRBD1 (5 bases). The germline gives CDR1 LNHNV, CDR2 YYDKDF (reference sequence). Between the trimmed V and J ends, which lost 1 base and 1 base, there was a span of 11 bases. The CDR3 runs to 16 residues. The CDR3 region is CATSRGPDSSNQPQHF. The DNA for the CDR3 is TGTGCCACCAGCAGAGGCCCCGACAGCAGCAATCAGCCCCAGCATTTT.

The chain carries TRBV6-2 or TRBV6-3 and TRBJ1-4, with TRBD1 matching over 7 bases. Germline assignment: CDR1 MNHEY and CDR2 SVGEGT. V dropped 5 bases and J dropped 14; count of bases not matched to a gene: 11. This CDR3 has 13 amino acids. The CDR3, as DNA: TGTGCCAGCAGTCCCCCGGGGACAGAAGAGCTGTTTTTT. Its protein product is CASSPPGTEELFF.

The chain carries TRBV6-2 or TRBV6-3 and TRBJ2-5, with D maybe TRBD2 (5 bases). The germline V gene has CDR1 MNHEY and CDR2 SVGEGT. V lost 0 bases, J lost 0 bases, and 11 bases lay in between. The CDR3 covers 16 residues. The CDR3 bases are TGTGCCAGCAGTTACTCGAGAGGGTGGTACCAAGAGACCCAGTACTTC. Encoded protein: CASSYSRGWYQETQYF.

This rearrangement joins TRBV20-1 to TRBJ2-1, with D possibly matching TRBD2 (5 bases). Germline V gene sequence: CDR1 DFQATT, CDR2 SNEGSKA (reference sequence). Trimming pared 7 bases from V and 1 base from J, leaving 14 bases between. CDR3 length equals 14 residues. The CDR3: CSDVGKPSYNEQFF. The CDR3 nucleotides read TGCAGTGACGTCGGGAAACCTTCCTACAATGAGCAGTTCTTC.

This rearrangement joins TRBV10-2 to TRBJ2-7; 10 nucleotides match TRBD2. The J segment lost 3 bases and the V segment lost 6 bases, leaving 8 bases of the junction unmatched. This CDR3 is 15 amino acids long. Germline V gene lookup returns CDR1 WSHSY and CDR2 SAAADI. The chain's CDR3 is CASSNSSGSIYEQYF. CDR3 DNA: TGCGCCAGCAGCAACTCTAGCGGGAGCATCTACGAGCAGTACTTC.

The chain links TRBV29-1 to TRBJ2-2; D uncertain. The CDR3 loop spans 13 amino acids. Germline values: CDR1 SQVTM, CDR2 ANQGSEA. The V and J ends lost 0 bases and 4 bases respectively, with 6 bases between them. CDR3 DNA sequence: TGCAGCGTTGAAGATGGGGTCACCGGGGAGCTGTTTTTT. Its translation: CSVEDGVTGELFF.

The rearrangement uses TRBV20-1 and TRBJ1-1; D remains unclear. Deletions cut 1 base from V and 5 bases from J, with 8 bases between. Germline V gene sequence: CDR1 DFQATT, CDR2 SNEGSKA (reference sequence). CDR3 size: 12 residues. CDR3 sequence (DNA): TGCAGTGCTAGAGGGGTGGGAACTGAAGCTTTCTTT. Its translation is CSARGVGTEAFF.

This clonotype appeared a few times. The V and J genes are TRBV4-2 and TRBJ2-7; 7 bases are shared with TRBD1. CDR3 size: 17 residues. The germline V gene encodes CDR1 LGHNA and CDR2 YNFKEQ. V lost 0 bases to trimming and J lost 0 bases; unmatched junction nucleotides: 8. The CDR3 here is CASSQDVLGQLSYEQYF. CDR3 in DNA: TGTGCCAGCAGCCAAGATGTCTTGGGACAGCTCTCCTACGAGCAGTACTTC.

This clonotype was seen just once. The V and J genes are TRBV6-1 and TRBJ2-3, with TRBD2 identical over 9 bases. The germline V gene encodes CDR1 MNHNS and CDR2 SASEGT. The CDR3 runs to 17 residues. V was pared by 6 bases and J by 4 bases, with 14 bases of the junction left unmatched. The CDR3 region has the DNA TGTGCCAGCAGCCAAACAGGGAGTAGCGGGAGCGCAGATACGCAGTATTTT. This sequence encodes CASSQTGSSGSADTQYF.

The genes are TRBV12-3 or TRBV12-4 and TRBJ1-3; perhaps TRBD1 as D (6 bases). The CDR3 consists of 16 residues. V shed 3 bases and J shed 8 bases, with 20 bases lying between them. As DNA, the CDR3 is TGTGCCAGCAGTTTCGGCGTCAAAACAGGGATGTACACCATATATTTT. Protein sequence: CASSFGVKTGMYTIYF.

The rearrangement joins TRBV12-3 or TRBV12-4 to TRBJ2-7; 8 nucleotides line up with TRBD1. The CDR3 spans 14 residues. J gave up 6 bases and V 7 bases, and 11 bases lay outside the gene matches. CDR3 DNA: TGTGCCAGCAAAACCGGACAGGGTTTCGGCGAGCAGTACTTC. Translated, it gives CASKTGQGFGEQYF.

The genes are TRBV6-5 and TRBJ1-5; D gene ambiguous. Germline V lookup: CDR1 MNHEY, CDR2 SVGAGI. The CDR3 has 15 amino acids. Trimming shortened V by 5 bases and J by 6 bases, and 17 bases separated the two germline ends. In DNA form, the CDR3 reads TGTGCCAGCAGTCACTTCCGAGTCTTCGGTCAGCCCCAGCATTTT. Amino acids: CASSHFRVFGQPQHF.

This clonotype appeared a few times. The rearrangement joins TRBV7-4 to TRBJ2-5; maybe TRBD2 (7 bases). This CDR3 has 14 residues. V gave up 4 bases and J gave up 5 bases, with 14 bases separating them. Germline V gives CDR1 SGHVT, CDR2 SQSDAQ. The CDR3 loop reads CASSSRTAGETQYF. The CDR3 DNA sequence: TGTGCCAGCAGCTCGAGGACAGCGGGGGAGACCCAGTACTTC.

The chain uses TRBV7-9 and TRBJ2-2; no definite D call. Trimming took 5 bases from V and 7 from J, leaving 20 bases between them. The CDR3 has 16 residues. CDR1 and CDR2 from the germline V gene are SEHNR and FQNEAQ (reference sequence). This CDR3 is CASSLRPPRPVGELFF. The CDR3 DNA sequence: TGTGCCAGCAGCCTACGGCCTCCCAGGCCGGTCGGGGAGCTGTTTTTT.

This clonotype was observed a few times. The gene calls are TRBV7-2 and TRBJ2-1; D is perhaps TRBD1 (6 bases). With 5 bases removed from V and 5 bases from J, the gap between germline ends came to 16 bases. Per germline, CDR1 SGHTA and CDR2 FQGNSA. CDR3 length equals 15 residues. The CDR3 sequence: CASSPGHLPDNEQFF. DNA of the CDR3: TGTGCCAGCAGCCCGGGACACCTCCCCGACAATGAGCAGTTCTTC.

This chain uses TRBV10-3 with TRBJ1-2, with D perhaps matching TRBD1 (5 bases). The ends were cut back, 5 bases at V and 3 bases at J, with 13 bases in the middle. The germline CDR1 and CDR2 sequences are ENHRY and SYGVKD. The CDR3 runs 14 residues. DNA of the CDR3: TGTGCCATCAGTACCGGGGACGGCTACTATGGCTACACCTTC. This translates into CAISTGDGYYGYTF.

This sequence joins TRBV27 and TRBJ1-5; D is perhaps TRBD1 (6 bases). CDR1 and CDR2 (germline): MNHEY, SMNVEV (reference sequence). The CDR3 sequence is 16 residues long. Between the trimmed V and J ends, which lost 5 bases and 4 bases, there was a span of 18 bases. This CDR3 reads CASSLGTTGLNQPQHF. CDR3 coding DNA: TGTGCCAGCAGTCTTGGGACCACAGGGTTAAATCAGCCCCAGCATTTT.

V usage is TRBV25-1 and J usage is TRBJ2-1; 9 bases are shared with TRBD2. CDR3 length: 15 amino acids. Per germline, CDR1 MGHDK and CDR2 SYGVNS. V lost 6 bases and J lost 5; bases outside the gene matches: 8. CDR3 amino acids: CASRDRASGDNEQFF. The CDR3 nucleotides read TGTGCCAGCAGGGATCGGGCTAGCGGGGACAATGAGCAGTTCTTC.

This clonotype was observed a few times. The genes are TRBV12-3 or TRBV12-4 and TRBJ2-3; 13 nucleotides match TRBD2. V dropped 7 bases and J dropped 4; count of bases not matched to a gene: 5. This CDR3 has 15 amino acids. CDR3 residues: CASIRTSGGSDTQYF. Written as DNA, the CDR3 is TGTGCCAGCATTCGGACTAGCGGGGGCTCAGATACGCAGTATTTT.

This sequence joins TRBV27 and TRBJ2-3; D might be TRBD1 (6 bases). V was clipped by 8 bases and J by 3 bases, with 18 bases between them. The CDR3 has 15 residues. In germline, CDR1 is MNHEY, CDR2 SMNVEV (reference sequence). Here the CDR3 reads CASRPRDTLTDTQYF. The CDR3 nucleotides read TGTGCCAGCCGTCCTCGGGACACCTTGACAGATACGCAGTATTTT.

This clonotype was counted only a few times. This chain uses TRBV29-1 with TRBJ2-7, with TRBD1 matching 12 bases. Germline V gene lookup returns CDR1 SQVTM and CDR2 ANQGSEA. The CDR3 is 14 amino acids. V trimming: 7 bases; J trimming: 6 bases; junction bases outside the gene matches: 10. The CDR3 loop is CSAPRGQGAPEQYF. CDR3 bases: TGCAGCGCCCCTCGGGGACAGGGGGCGCCCGAGCAGTACTTC.

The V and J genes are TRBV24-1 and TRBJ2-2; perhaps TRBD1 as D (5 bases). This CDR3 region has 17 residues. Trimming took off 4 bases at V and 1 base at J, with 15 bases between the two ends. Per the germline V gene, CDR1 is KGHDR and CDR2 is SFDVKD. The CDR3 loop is CATSDTPTTENTGELFF. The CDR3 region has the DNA TGTGCCACCAGTGACACCCCCACGACAGAGAACACCGGGGAGCTGTTTTTT.

Here the CDR3 reads CASSLGPGQRTGELFF. Written as DNA, the CDR3 is TGTGCCAGCAGCTTAGGGCCGGGACAGCGAACCGGGGAGCTGTTTTTT. The V gene is TRBV7-8, the J gene TRBJ2-2; TRBD1 aligns across 7 bases. With 1 base clipped from V and 5 bases from J, the junction kept 7 bases outside the gene matches. Germline V lookup: CDR1 SGHVS, CDR2 FQNEAQ. The CDR3 has 16 amino acids.

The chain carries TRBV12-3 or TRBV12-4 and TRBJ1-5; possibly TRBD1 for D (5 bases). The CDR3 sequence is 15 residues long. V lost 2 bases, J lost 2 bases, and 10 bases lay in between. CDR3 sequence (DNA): TGTGCCAGCAGTTTATCCAGGGACGGCAATCAGCCCCAGCATTTT. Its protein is CASSLSRDGNQPQHF.

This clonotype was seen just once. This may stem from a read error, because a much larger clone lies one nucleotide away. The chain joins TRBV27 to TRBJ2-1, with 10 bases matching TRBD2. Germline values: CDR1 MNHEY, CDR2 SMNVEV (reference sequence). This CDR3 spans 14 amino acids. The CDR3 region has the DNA TGTGCCACCAGTTGGACTAGCGGAGACAATGAGCAGTTCTTC. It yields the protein CATSWTSGDNEQFF.

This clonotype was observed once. The CDR3 DNA reads TGTGCCAGCAACCAGATCATTCCTGGAAACACCATATATTTT. This sequence encodes CASNQIIPGNTIYF. This rearrangement joins TRBV21-1 to TRBJ1-3. TRBV21-1 is a pseudogene segment. The CDR3 is 14 residues long.

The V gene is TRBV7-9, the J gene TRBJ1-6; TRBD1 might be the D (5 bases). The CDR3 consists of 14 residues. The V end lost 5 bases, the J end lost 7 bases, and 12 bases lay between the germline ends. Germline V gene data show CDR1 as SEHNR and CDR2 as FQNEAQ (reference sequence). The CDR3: CASSPIGDNSPLHF. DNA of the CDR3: TGTGCCAGCAGCCCGATCGGGGACAATTCACCCCTCCACTTT.